These T cell receptor beta chains were read from a single sample in a study of T cell responses to AZD1222 COVID-19 vaccine. Libraries were prepared by immunoSEQ multiplex PCR; TCRdb keeps only in-frame clonotypes and omits some of them. The repertoire holds 100,000 or so clones, 85% to 90% seen once, with approximately 16% in the top ten. The sequences come from peripheral blood, collected on day 0 of AZD1222 vaccination. These receptors originate from an adult in good health. Both conserved end residues are part of each CDR3.

v_gene,j_gene,CDR3aa
TRBV6-1,TRBJ2-1,CASSEMAFEQFF
TRBV9,TRBJ2-5,CASSVSQQETQYF
TRBV13,TRBJ1-1,CASSLKGSSSRDTEAFF
TRBV11-2,TRBJ2-2,CASSKNRPHNTGELFF
TRBV27,TRBJ1-6,CASSLLAYNSPLHF
TRBV30,TRBJ1-5,CAWSAGDNQPQHF
TRBV9,TRBJ1-1,CASSVEAGYTEAFF
TRBV19,TRBJ1-6,CASSRDSYSGGSPLHF
TRBV24-1,TRBJ1-2,CATSDRGPRGYTF
TRBV2,TRBJ2-7,CASSEAPGRGAGQQYF
TRBV27,TRBJ2-7,CASSLPSYEQYF
TRBV11-3,TRBJ1-1,CASSRSQDTEAFF
TRBV20-1,TRBJ2-1,CSADDYEQFF
TRBV5-6,TRBJ1-6,CASSLFAVEGPLHF
TRBV7-3,TRBJ1-5,CASSLQGNQPQHF
TRBV28,TRBJ1-1,CASSLRVRGTEAFF
TRBV7-3,TRBJ2-1,CASSGPDSKQFF
TRBV21-1,TRBJ2-7,CASSNLRVQKQYF
TRBV14,TRBJ1-1,CASSQVTGVVTEAFF
TRBV6-6,TRBJ2-5,CASSPTGTPQETQYF
TRBV18,TRBJ2-3,CASSPWGAESTDTQYF
TRBV30,TRBJ1-3,CAWSRRSSGNTIYF
TRBV5-4,TRBJ2-2,CASSLEEYTGELFF
TRBV12-5,TRBJ2-1,CASGLAEQFF
TRBV5-1,TRBJ2-5,CASSRWSGETQYF
TRBV7-8,TRBJ1-1,CASSPSLGLGAEAFF
TRBV7-2,TRBJ1-1,CASSSSGTVNTEAFF
TRBV7-9,TRBJ2-7,CASSSTGQTYEQYF
TRBV25-1,TRBJ1-4,CASGSGVNEKLFF
TRBV10-3,TRBJ1-5,CAISGQGGQPQHF
TRBV5-1,TRBJ2-7,CASSGVLRSSYEQYF
TRBV20-1,TRBJ2-7,CSASSRSSGEQYF
TRBV9,TRBJ2-7,CASSGAGGTYEQYF
TRBV6-6,TRBJ1-4,CASSYGRQINEKLFF
TRBV23-1,TRBJ2-4,CASSHPPSRDSNIQYF
TRBV11-2,TRBJ2-2,CASSPNIARELFF
TRBV5-1,TRBJ1-3,CASSLRQGNSGNTIYF
TRBV27,TRBJ1-1,CASSPLGGPMNTEAFF
TRBV3-1/TRBV3-2,TRBJ1-2,CASSSDRGNYGYTF
TRBV2,TRBJ1-2,CASSFDGRGYGYTF
TRBV24-1,TRBJ1-1,CATRTGAGSNTEAFF
TRBV11-1,TRBJ2-3,CASSLIQGGTQYF
TRBV5-4,TRBJ2-7,CASSLGRRNYEQYF
TRBV12-5,TRBJ2-1,CASGSGQEYNEQFF
TRBV27,TRBJ2-7,CASSVGVSYEQYF
TRBV5-1,TRBJ1-6,CASSNSGGSPLHF
TRBV5-1,TRBJ2-1,CASSSSGTSGGYSYNEQFF
TRBV19,TRBJ1-5,CASRRLPGQGGYSNQPQHF
TRBV29-1,TRBJ1-1,CSVDRQVNTEAFF
TRBV5-1,TRBJ1-2,CASSLTGEEGYTF
TRBV7-2,TRBJ1-5,CASSPGQVNQPQHF
TRBV3-1/TRBV3-2,TRBJ2-5,CASRLYSLTEETQYF